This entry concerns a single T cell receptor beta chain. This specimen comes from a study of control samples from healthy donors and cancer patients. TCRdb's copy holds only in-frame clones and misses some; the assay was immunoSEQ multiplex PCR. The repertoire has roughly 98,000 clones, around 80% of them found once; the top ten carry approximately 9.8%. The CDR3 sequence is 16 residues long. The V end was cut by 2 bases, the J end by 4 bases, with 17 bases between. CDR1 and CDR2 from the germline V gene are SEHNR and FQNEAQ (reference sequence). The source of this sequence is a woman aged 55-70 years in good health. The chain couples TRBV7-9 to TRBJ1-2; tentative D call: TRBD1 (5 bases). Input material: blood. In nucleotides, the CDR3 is TGTGCCAGCAGCTTACGGGACGCGACTGAATCCTATGGCTACACCTTC. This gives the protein CASSLRDATESYGYTF.